The rows below give T cell receptor beta chains drawn from one sample of a study of shared clonotypes between healthy human individuals. This table comes from immunoSEQ multiplex PCR, and its TCRdb copy is limited to in-frame clones, with some not included. Of roughly 1 million clones in the sample, more than 75% are singletons; the top ten hold approximately 0.52%. The sample taken for sequencing was memory CD4+ T cells from PBMCs. These receptors were collected from a man aged 18-30 years in good health. Some clones in this sample may be carry-over from other donors' samples. The CDR3 runs from the conserved cysteine through the conserved F or W. D genes are given only for firm matches. Clone size is shown for a subset of rows, as once, few, many or a class of expanded clone.

v_call	clone_size	j_call	d_call	cdr3_nt	cdr3_aa
TRBV28	-	TRBJ2-3	TRBD2	TGTGCCAGCAGTCCAAGCGGGAGGGCTGTCACAGATACGCAGTATTTT	CASSPSGRAVTDTQYF
TRBV28	-	TRBJ2-1	-	TGTGCCAGCAGTTCACGGACTGCGCGATACTACAATGAGCAGTTCTTC	CASSSRTARYYNEQFF
TRBV6-6	-	TRBJ2-5	-	TGTGCCAGCAGTTACGAGGTGTCCTCTGGACCCCGAGACTTC	CASSYEVSSGPRDF
TRBV11-3	-	TRBJ2-1	-	TGTGCCAGCAGCTTAGATTGGGGGAGCTCCTACAATGAGCAGTTCTTC	CASSLDWGSSYNEQFF
TRBV5-1	few	TRBJ1-5	-	TGCGCCAGCAGCTTGGGTCAGGATAGCAATCAGCCCCAGCATTTT	CASSLGQDSNQPQHF
TRBV6-5	-	TRBJ2-7	-	TGTGCCAGCAGTTACGCGACCTACCACGAGCAGTACTTC	CASSYATYHEQYF
TRBV6-5	-	TRBJ1-4	-	TGTGCCAGCAAAAGGGCGAGGCTGTATAATGAAAAACTGTTTTTT	CASKRARLYNEKLFF
TRBV9	-	TRBJ2-5	-	TGTGCCAGCAGCCCCCGCCCCGGGACCCAGTACTTC	CASSPRPGTQYF
TRBV11-3	-	TRBJ2-2	TRBD2	TGTGCCAGCAGCTCCTCCTTGGGGGGGAGAGGCACCGGGGAGCTGTTTTTT	CASSSSLGGRGTGELFF
TRBV18	-	TRBJ1-5	-	TGTGCCCGTACGCCCGGGCAGGGGCAGAGGGATCAGCCCCAGCATTTT	CARTPGQGQRDQPQHF
TRBV4-3	-	TRBJ2-1	TRBD2	TGCGCCAGCAGCCAAGATCGTAGTAGCGGGAGGTCCGCCTACAATGAGCAGTTCTTC	CASSQDRSSGRSAYNEQFF
TRBV2	-	TRBJ2-3	TRBD2	TGTGCCAGCAGTGAACGCGGGGGGACAGATACGCAGTATTTT	CASSERGGTDTQYF
TRBV7-8	-	TRBJ1-1	-	TGTGCCAGCAGCTTTATGGCACAGTCGAACACTGAAGCTTTCTTT	CASSFMAQSNTEAFF
TRBV6-1	-	TRBJ2-5	-	TGTGCCAGCAGTAAAGGACACTCGGTAGAGACCCAGTACTTC	CASSKGHSVETQYF
TRBV15	-	TRBJ1-2	-	TGTGCCATAGGAGGGACCAACTATGGCTACACCTTC	CAIGGTNYGYTF
TRBV7-2	few	TRBJ1-1	TRBD1	TGTGCCAGCAGCTTTACAGGGGGGAGCACTGAAGCTTTCTTT	CASSFTGGSTEAFF
TRBV7-2	-	TRBJ2-1	-	TGTGCCAGCAGCCTCTCTTATGAGCAGTTCTTC	CASSLSYEQFF
TRBV6-1	-	TRBJ2-7	TRBD2	TGTGCCAGCAGTAGGCAGGGAGGGTTCTACGAGCAGTACTTC	CASSRQGGFYEQYF
TRBV11-2	-	TRBJ2-5	TRBD1	TGTGCCAGCAGGGACCGGACAGGGGTCCAAGAGACCCAGTACTTC	CASRDRTGVQETQYF
TRBV5-4	-	TRBJ2-2	-	TGTGCCAGCAGCTTGCCCCAGGGCGCCGGGGAGCTGTTTTTT	CASSLPQGAGELFF
TRBV27	-	TRBJ1-2	TRBD1	TGTGCCAGCAGTACACCGACAGGGGGCTTAAACTATGGCTACACCTTC	CASSTPTGGLNYGYTF
TRBV5-1	-	TRBJ2-2	-	TGCGCCAGCAGGCCCACAGACTTCTTGGGGGGGCTGTTTTTT	CASRPTDFLGGLFF
TRBV28	-	TRBJ1-2	-	TGTGCCAGCGGCCTAAGCAGAGCCGGCTACACCTTC	CASGLSRAGYTF
TRBV28	-	TRBJ2-7	-	TGTGCCAGCAGTCCCTACCCCCAGGTGCCTACCTACGAGCAGTACTTC	CASSPYPQVPTYEQYF
TRBV27	many	TRBJ2-5	-	TGTGCCAGCACCCCCCCTGAGACCCAGTACTTC	CASTPPETQYF
TRBV19	-	TRBJ1-2	TRBD1	TGTGCCAGTAGTTTCCGAGGGGGCAACTATGGCTACACCTTC	CASSFRGGNYGYTF
TRBV27	-	TRBJ2-1	-	TGTGCCAGCACCCCGCCCCCACTAAGCGGACTTAGGCGTAACAATGAGCAGTTCTTC	CASTPPPLSGLRRNNEQFF
TRBV5-1	-	TRBJ2-3	-	TGCGCCAGCAGCTTAGAGGGCGGACACCCTGGGACTCACCGGCCAGATACGCAGTATTTT	CASSLEGGHPGTHRPDTQYF
TRBV30	-	TRBJ2-7	-	TGTGCCTGGAGTCGCCCGGCGGGCGAGCAGTACTTC	CAWSRPAGEQYF
TRBV28	once	TRBJ1-4	TRBD1	TGTGCCAGCAGTCTCCAGGGGGGTACTAATGAAAAACTGTTTTTT	CASSLQGGTNEKLFF
TRBV7-9	-	TRBJ2-3	TRBD2	TGTGCCAGCAGCCGTATTGATGGTGGGAGGGCCTCGCGAACAGATACGCAGTATTTT	CASSRIDGGRASRTDTQYF
TRBV5-1	-	TRBJ1-1	-	TGCGCCAGCAGCACCGGGACAACGAACACTGAAGCTTTCTTT	CASSTGTTNTEAFF
TRBV10-3	once	TRBJ1-6	-	TGTGCCATCAGTGAGTCGGCCGGGATAATTCAGCCCCTCCACTTT	CAISESAGIIQPLHF
TRBV7-3	-	TRBJ2-1	TRBD2	TGTGCCAGCAGCTTATCTGGCGGGGGGTACAATGAGCAGTTCTTC	CASSLSGGGYNEQFF
TRBV28	once	TRBJ2-7	TRBD2	TGTGCCAGCAGTCCACGATCTAGCGGCACCTACGAGCAGTACTTC	CASSPRSSGTYEQYF
TRBV14	few	TRBJ2-7	-	TGTGCCAGCAGCCAAGGGTTTCCGGGCTCCTACGAGCAGTACTTC	CASSQGFPGSYEQYF
TRBV21-1	-	TRBJ1-2	-	TGTGCCAGCAGCAAGCCTCCAGGCATCGCCTATGGCTACACCTTC	CASSKPPGIAYGYTF
TRBV7-3	-	TRBJ2-1	TRBD2	TGTGCCAGCAGCTTATCCGGACTAGCGGGAGCCTACAATGAGCAGTTCTTC	CASSLSGLAGAYNEQFF
TRBV7-2	once	TRBJ2-5	TRBD2	TGTGCCAGCAGCTTAGGGTACGGGAGGCGAGAGACCCAGTACTTC	CASSLGYGRRETQYF
TRBV27	-	TRBJ2-5	TRBD2	TGTGCCAGCTCCGCCCGGGTGGCGGGAGGGCCGAGGGAGACCCAGTACTTC	CASSARVAGGPRETQYF
TRBV9	-	TRBJ2-7	TRBD1	TGTGCCAGCAGCGTTTCGGGACAGGGAGTCCACGAGCAGTACTTC	CASSVSGQGVHEQYF
TRBV30	-	TRBJ1-1	-	TGTGCCTGGAGTGCCGAGGCGGGGAGTGCTTTCTTT	CAWSAEAGSAFF
TRBV5-4	-	TRBJ2-3	TRBD2	TGTGCCAGCAGCCCAACCCTGACTAGCGGGAGAGATACGCAGTATTTT	CASSPTLTSGRDTQYF
TRBV11-3	-	TRBJ2-3	TRBD1	TGTGCCAGCAGCTCGGGACAGGGAAGGGATACGCAGTATTTT	CASSSGQGRDTQYF
TRBV6-1	-	TRBJ1-5	-	TGTGCCAGCAGTGAATTTGGAACCCAGCCCCAGCATTTT	CASSEFGTQPQHF
TRBV7-3	-	TRBJ1-2	-	TGTGCCAGCAGCTCAGTGGGCTGGGCGGGCGGCTACACCTTC	CASSSVGWAGGYTF